The clone carrying this TCR beta chain was seen a handful of times. Its antigen is not known. This entry belongs to a study of identical twins. Study results and limitations: There were fewer insertions in abundant cord blood beta clonotypes, but memory repertoires showed no such pattern. Invariant MAIT and iNKT cells are populations that could partly confound zero-insertion analyses. Rather than following the same donors, the conclusions depended on cross-sectional statistical analysis.

Template switching added a universal primer binding site, and final cDNA carried unique molecular identifiers. TCRdb processed the 5' RACE reads anew with MiXCR; each CDR3 protein has one entry. This table has hundreds of thousands of distinct CDR3 sequences, around 12% appearing once. V dropped 3 bases and J dropped 1 base, with 15 bases sitting between them. Per the germline V gene, CDR1 is SQVTM and CDR2 is ANQGSEA. The CDR3 consists of 15 residues. The same sample was also used in a study of yellow fever vaccine responses in identical twins.

This TCR was sampled from a woman aged 18 to 35 in good health. The sequenced sample consisted of PBMCs. V and J are TRBV29-1 and TRBJ1-2; perhaps TRBD1 as D (5 bases). CDR3 nucleotide sequence: TGCAGCGTTGAGGGCAGGGTATTTCATAACTATGGCTACACCTTC. Translating it yields CSVEGRVFHNYGYTF.